These 2 T cell receptor beta chains were all obtained from the same sample, sequenced in a study of response to subunit inactivated influenza vaccine. TCRdb ran MiXCR on the RT-PCR reads and lists one entry per CDR3 protein. Of a few hundred thousand distinct CDR3 sequences listed, 21% are singletons. The sample here was PBMCs from blood, taken approximately 20 months after vaccination. The receptors here all came from a man aged 50 to 75 who received an inactivated influenza vaccine.

The table lists this clonotype with a few counts. This chain connects TRBV27 to TRBJ1-2; the match to TRBD1 covers 7 bases. V lost 4 bases, J lost 2 bases, and 7 bases stayed unmatched. The CDR3 has 15 amino acids. CDR1 and CDR2 from the germline V gene are MNHEY and SMNVEV (reference sequence). This CDR3 reads CASSSTPGQNYGYTF. The CDR3 region has the DNA TGTGCCAGCAGTTCCACCCCGGGACAGAACTATGGCTACACCTTC.

This clonotype was found a few times. J is TRBJ1-6 and V is TRBV6-1, with 9 bases lining up with TRBD1. V dropped 4 bases and J dropped 9; count of bases not matched to a gene: 4. Germline assignment: CDR1 MNHNS and CDR2 SASEGT. This CDR3 comprises 14 residues. CDR3 loop: CASSGGTGFSPLHF. The CDR3 DNA follows: TGTGCCAGCAGTGGGGGGACAGGGTTTTCACCCCTCCACTTT.